This TCR beta chain was identified in a study of patients and donors after allogeneic stem cell transplantation. This CDR3 has 16 residues. V was pared by 5 bases and J by 3 bases, with 6 bases of the junction left unmatched. TCRdb reanalysed the RT-PCR reads using MiXCR and keeps one entry per CDR3 protein. The sample records roughly 960,000 distinct CDR3 sequences, over 15% being singletons. In its sample, this clonotype was seen a few times. Sequenced input: blood, either unsorted or a sorted T cell fraction (not recorded which). The receptor's source is a human donor who was either an allogeneic HSCT recipient or a stem cell or donor lymphocyte infusion donor (not recorded which). It is not recorded whose cells these are; they may come from a transplant donor. V is TRBV12-3 or TRBV12-4 and J is TRBJ1-4, with 10 bases lining up with TRBD1. CDR3 nucleotide sequence: TGTGCCAGCAGTGGGGGGACAGGGGCATCTAATGAAAAACTGTTTTTT. It codes for CASSGGTGASNEKLFF.